This TCR beta chain was found in a study of vaccination and CD4 T cells after COVID-19 (dated by TCRdb to between 2022 and 2023). About the investigation overall: Convalescent patients had a positive SARS-CoV-2 result on nasal swab PCR, and of these patients, some 10 had mild disease and one had severe disease. In approximately eleven COVID-19 convalescent patients and 4 infection-naive healthy vaccine recipients, the spike-specific CD4+ TCR repertoire before mRNA vaccination was compared with the repertoire after mRNA vaccination. Post-COVID blood samples were collected from convalescent patients a median of about 92 days after diagnosis, with a range of about 30 to 170 days. Post-vaccine blood samples were obtained a median of approximately 70 days after the second vaccine dose, with a range of about 14 to 250 days. A few convalescent patients were sampled both early after vaccination (day 14) and late after vaccination (days 161 to 241). Each participant got two doses of either the Pfizer-BioNTech BNT162b2 vaccine (n=8) or the Moderna mRNA-1273 vaccine (n=2). Control cultures used a CEFX viral epitope pool as positive control, an HIV-1 Nef peptide pool as negative control, or no peptide. Culture stimuli were overlapping spike peptide pools from SARS-CoV-2 and from the common cold coronaviruses HCoV-NL63, HCoV-OC43 and HCoV-229E. In the convalescent cohort there were six males and four females, among whom were two Hispanic individuals, seven Caucasians, two Asians and one multiracial person. Results the study describes overall, beyond this receptor: Among convalescent patients, a median approximately 88% of the SARS-CoV-2-reactive clones seen after vaccination appeared only after vaccination, which suggests priming specific to the vaccine. The median number of SARS-CoV-2-reactive clonotypes rose from approximately 20 after infection to roughly 40 after vaccination, but the change was not significant. Of the vaccine-specific clones in convalescent patients, 304 of 307, or nearly all, reacted only to SARS-CoV-2 spike and did not cross-react with common cold coronaviruses. The study included relatively few convalescent patients and did not analyze early timepoints after natural infection.

The library was produced with PCR. At the Johns Hopkins FTIC core, DNA from the cultured CD4+ T cells underwent TCR sequencing with the Oncomine TCR Beta short-read assay. The QIAamp micro DNA kit was used to extract genomic DNA from the cultured CD4+ T cells. Oncomine TCR Beta libraries made from cultured CD4+ T cells were pooled using unique dual indexes and sequenced on an Illumina iSeq 100. Turning to the authors' computational methods: Non-productive sequences were removed, and CDR3s not starting with C, not ending with F or W, or shorter than 7 amino acids were discarded. Antigen-specific clonotypes were identified with the MANAFEST web application by comparing peptide-stimulated wells with reference and other culture wells. To be called positive, a clone needed an FDR below 0.05, an odds ratio above 5, and a productive frequency above 0.1% in at least two of three replicate wells. A clonotype counted as cross-reactive if it showed significant expansion both in the SARS-CoV-2 spike wells and in at least one common cold coronavirus spike condition. Levenshtein distances (stringdist) and unrooted phylogenetic trees (ape) in R version 3.6.1 were used to assess CDR3 homology. Through fastp at Q25 and MiXCR, TCRdb rebuilt clones from the public reads, retaining in-frame beta chains. For every CDR3 protein sequence, its rows merge into one entry that carries the most common genes and DNA. These V and J calls rely on TCRdb rather than the paper's analysis. The sample table contains around 27,000 distinct CDR3 sequences; only one count was recorded for 28% of them. The ten largest clonotypes hold around 7.5% of the sample.

According to the study, the label for this sample's time point signals: late sampling 161 to 241 days after vaccination in three convalescent patients. What the treatment or condition label conveys for this sample: roughly 10-day PBMC culture with coronavirus spike peptide pools or control peptides (ViraFEST assay). The ViraFEST assay was used in the study, in which antigen-specific T cells were expanded with peptide pools and expanded clonotypes were subsequently identified by TCR sequencing. The convalescent patients' positive SARS-CoV-2 PCR tests were from March to December 2020, which was before the Alpha, Beta and Delta variants emerged in the United States. Each well held some 2 million PBMCs cultured in IMDM containing roughly 5% human AB serum and around 9.2 IU/ml IL-2, with roughly 10 ug/ml peptide pools added. Half of the culture medium was replaced with fresh IL-2-containing medium on days 3 and 7. After approximately 11 days of culture, CD4+ T cells were isolated by negative selection with the EasySep CD4+ T cell isolation kit. Ficoll-Paque Plus gradient centrifugation was used to isolate PBMCs from whole blood, and the isolated PBMCs were then either used fresh or cryopreserved at -140C. Culture conditions were generally each tested in triplicate wells.

CDR1 and CDR2 are read off the germline V gene as SGHVS and FNYEAQ. V lost 5 bases and J lost 0 bases, and the count of bases not matched to a germline gene is 9. The CDR3 contains 17 residues, cysteine and phenylalanine counted. The sequence is cut down to CDR3 DNA, 51 bases in frame from base 1. This clonotype was picked up a small number of times. The antigen it binds to is not known. Per-base qualities were not stored, and no clone one base away is much larger. This clonotype originated in a human donor who had recovered from COVID-19. The V gene is TRBV7-6 and the J gene is TRBJ2-5, with 10 bases aligning to TRBD2. The sequencing here drew on CD4+ T cells from blood, cultured in vitro, taken about 7 months after SARS-CoV-2 vaccination. DNA sequence: TGTGCCAGCAGCCGCAGGACTAGCGGAATGTACCAAGAGACCCAGTACTTC. Its protein reads: CASSRRTSGMYQETQYF.